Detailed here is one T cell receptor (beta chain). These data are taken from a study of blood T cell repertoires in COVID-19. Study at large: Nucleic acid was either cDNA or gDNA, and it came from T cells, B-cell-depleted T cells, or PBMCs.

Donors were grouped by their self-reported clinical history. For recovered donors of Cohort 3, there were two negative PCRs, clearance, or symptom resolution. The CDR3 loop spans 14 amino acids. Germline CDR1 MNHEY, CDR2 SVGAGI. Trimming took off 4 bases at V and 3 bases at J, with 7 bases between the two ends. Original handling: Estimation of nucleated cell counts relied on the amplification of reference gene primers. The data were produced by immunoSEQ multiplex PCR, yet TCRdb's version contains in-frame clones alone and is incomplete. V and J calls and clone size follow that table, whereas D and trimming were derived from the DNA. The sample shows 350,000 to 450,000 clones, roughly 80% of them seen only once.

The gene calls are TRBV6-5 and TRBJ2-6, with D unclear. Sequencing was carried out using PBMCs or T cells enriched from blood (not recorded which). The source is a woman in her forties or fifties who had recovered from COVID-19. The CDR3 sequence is CASSSPHGANVLTF. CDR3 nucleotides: TGTGCCAGCAGTTCCCCCCATGGGGCCAACGTCCTGACTTTC.